These 4 T cell receptor beta chains originate from one sample sequenced in a study of patients and donors after allogeneic stem cell transplantation. Each CDR3 protein is one row after TCRdb ran MiXCR on the RT-PCR reads. Altogether about a million distinct CDR3 sequences are present, 18% being singletons, with the ten largest covering roughly 6.4%. The sample was blood, either unsorted or a sorted T cell fraction (not recorded which). The receptor source for this set is a human donor who was either an allogeneic HSCT recipient or a stem cell or donor lymphocyte infusion donor (not recorded which). It is not recorded whose cells these are; they may come from a transplant donor.

The genes are TRBV12-3 or TRBV12-4 and TRBJ2-7, with D perhaps TRBD2 (5 bases). The ends were cut back, 3 bases at V and 3 bases at J, with 12 bases in the middle. CDR3 length equals 14 residues. The CDR3 spells CASSFNRERYEQYF. The CDR3 coding sequence is TGTGCCAGCAGTTTTAATCGGGAACGCTACGAGCAGTACTTC.

A few counts support this clonotype. CDR3 sequence: CASSFTGVQYF. The CDR3 nucleotides are TGTGCCAGCAGTTTCACTGGGGTGCAGTACTTC. This sequence joins TRBV12-3 or TRBV12-4 and TRBJ2-7; D ambiguous. This CDR3 is built from 11 residues. The V and J ends lost 3 bases and 9 bases respectively, with 9 bases between them.

This clonotype came up a few times. The rearrangement uses TRBV3-1 and TRBJ2-7, with D possibly matching TRBD1 (6 bases). The length of the CDR3 is 14 residues. V was pared by 4 bases and J by 0 bases, with 10 bases between. The V gene's germline CDR1 is LGHDT and CDR2 YNNKEL (reference sequence). Here the CDR3 reads CASSRRTVSYEQYF. The CDR3 DNA reads as TGTGCCAGCAGCCGACGGACAGTCTCCTACGAGCAGTACTTC.

The rearrangement links TRBV29-1 to TRBJ1-2, with 8 nucleotides matching TRBD1. V trimming: 7 bases; J trimming: 3 bases; junction bases outside the gene matches: 10. Germline CDR1 is SQVTM and CDR2 is ANQGSEA. The CDR3 contains 14 residues. In nucleotides, the CDR3 is TGCAGCGCAGACAGGGGCAAGGAGGACTATGGCTACACCTTC. Translated, it gives CSADRGKEDYGYTF.